The clone carrying this TCR beta chain was observed a handful of times. The sample belongs to a study of blood T cells in healthy people across ages. A J-beta primer mix and a sample-barcoded 5' primer were used in a second PCR of roughly 7 to 12 cycles. MiXCR, run by TCRdb on the 5' RACE reads, gives a single entry per CDR3 protein. The sample lists hundreds of thousands of distinct CDR3 sequences; about 37% were seen once. Sequences were obtained from blood. This receptor was obtained from a man between 18 and 29 years old in good health.

The CDR3 protein is CASSQEFKHHYGYTF. CDR3 sequence (DNA): TGTGCCAGCAGCCAAGAATTTAAACACCACTATGGCTACACCTTC. The rearrangement uses TRBV3-1 and TRBJ1-2; no clear D. CDR1 is LGHDT, CDR2 YNNKEL, per germline (reference sequence). V gave up 0 bases and J gave up 3 bases, with 11 bases separating them. The CDR3 runs to 15 residues. Drawing the rest from reference TRBV3-1 and TRBJ1-2, the complete variable domain is DTAVSQTPKYLVTQMGNDKSIKCEQNLGHDTMYWYKQDSKKFLKIMFSYNNKELIINETVPNRFSPKSPDKAHLNLHINSLELGDSAVYFCASSQEFKHHYGYTFGSGTRLTVV.